The present TCR beta chain was sequenced within a study of cytomegalovirus exposure and HLA in healthy donors. Study-wide points: Reportedly, HLA-A and HLA-B alleles of most subjects were accurately predicted from TCR beta.

Germline V CDR1 and CDR2: SGHTA, FQGTGA. This CDR3 region has 15 residues. The trim removed 4 bases at V and 2 bases at J, leaving 4 bases unmatched. It was with 60 Vbeta and 13 Jbeta primers that the PCR ran. Profiled with immunoSEQ multiplex PCR; TCRdb holds only in-frame clones, not every one. The sample has 200,000 or so clones; approximately 80% are singletons. To note about this clone: As yet, its antigen is unknown. The sample carries other DNA sequences with the same CDR3.

Healthy people donating bone marrow made up the donors. The rearrangement links TRBV7-3 to TRBJ2-3; 9 bases agree with TRBD1. The sequenced material came from PBMCs. The TCR sequence derives from a man between 35 and 55 years old in good health and CMV-seronegative. CDR3 in DNA: TGTGCCAGCAGCTCACAGGGGGCCGACACAGATACGCAGTATTTT. Its translation: CASSSQGADTDTQYF.